The 9 T cell receptor beta chains below all came from one sample that was sequenced in a study of T cells expressing NK-cell markers. TCRdb reprocessed the 5' RACE reads and keeps a single row for each CDR3 protein, giving no DNA. The sample totals about 460,000 distinct CDR3 sequences. The sequenced material came from blood T cells: a sorted CD56 or NKG2C T cell subset, CD4+ or CD8+ T cells, or bulk PBMC T cells (not recorded which). Receptors were obtained from a woman aged 50 to 60 in good health.

The CDR3 loop is CASSIVSGRAPNEQFF. J is TRBJ2-1 and V is TRBV19; no DNA is available, so the TRBD2 call from TCRdb remains unchecked. From germline, CDR1 is LNHDA and CDR2 SQIVND (reference sequence). CDR3 length equals 16 residues.

The chain joins TRBV12-3 or TRBV12-4 to TRBJ1-3. This CDR3 has 15 amino acids. The CDR3 spells CASMNGQISGNTIYF.

The CDR3 reads CASSVPSGRDTQYF. The chain uses TRBV7-2 and TRBJ2-3; no DNA is available, so the TRBD2 call from TCRdb remains unchecked. CDR1 SGHTA and CDR2 FQGNSA come from the germline V gene. This CDR3 spans 14 amino acids.

This sequence joins TRBV29-1 and TRBJ1-3. The CDR3 extends over 14 amino acids. In germline, CDR1 is SQVTM, CDR2 ANQGSEA. The CDR3 spells CSVYGSSSGNTIYF.

This chain joins TRBV3-1 and TRBJ2-7; TCRdb reports TRBD2, a call that lacks DNA to check it against. Germline V gene lookup returns CDR1 LGHDT and CDR2 YNNKEL (reference sequence). The CDR3 loop spans 15 amino acids. This CDR3 is CASSQDATSRGEQYF.

This chain uses TRBV18 with TRBJ1-6. Germline V gene sequence: CDR1 KGHSH, CDR2 LQKENI. This CDR3 is 15 amino acids long. The CDR3 protein is CASSPPGEEDSPLHF.

The rearrangement links TRBV19 to TRBJ2-1; the D call of TRBD1 rests on TCRdb alone, since no DNA is present to check it. Germline CDR1 and CDR2: LNHDA and SQIVND (reference sequence). This CDR3 is built from 15 residues. The CDR3 is CASRRPGQGTNEQFF.

The chain has TRBV7-2 and TRBJ2-1; TCRdb outputs TRBD2, but without DNA this stays unchecked. This CDR3 region has 15 residues. Germline CDR1 is SGHTA and CDR2 is FQGNSA. CDR3 sequence reads: CASSVPGLDHNEQFF.

The chain couples TRBV5-1 to TRBJ2-7. Germline V gene data show CDR1 as SGHRS and CDR2 as YFSETQ. This CDR3 has 14 amino acids. The chain's CDR3 is CASSSLTLGNEQYF.